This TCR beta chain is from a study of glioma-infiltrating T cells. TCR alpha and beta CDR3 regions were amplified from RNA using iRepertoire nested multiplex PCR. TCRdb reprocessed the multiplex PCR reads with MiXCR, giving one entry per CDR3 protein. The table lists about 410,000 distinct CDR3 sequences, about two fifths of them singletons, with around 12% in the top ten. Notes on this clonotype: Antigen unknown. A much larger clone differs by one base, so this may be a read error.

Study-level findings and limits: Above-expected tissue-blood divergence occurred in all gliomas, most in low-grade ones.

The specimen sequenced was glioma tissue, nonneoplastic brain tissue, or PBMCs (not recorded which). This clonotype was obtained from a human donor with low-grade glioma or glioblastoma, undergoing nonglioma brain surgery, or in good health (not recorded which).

As DNA, the CDR3 is TGTGCCAGCAGTTTAGAAACTGAAGTTTTCTTT. This encodes CASSLETEVFF. The chain uses TRBV28 and TRBJ1-1; no clear D. Germline CDR1 is MDHEN and CDR2 is SYDVKM. The CDR3 has 11 amino acids.